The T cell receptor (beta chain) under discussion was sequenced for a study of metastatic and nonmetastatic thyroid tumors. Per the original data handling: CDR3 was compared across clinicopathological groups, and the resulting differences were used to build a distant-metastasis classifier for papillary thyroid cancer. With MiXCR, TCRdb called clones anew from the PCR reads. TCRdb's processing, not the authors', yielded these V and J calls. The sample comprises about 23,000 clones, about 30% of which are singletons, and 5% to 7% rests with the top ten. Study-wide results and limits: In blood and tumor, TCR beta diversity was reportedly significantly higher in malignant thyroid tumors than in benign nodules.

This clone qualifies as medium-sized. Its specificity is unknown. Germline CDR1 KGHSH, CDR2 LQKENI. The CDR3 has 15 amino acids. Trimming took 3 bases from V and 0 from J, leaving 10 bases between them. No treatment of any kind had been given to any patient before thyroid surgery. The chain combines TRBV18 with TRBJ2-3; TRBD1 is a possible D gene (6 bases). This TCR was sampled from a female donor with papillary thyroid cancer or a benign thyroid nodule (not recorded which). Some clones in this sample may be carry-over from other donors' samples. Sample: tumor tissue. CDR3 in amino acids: CASSPRTDSTDTQYF. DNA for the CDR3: TGTGCCAGCTCACCCCGGACAGACAGCACAGATACGCAGTATTTT.